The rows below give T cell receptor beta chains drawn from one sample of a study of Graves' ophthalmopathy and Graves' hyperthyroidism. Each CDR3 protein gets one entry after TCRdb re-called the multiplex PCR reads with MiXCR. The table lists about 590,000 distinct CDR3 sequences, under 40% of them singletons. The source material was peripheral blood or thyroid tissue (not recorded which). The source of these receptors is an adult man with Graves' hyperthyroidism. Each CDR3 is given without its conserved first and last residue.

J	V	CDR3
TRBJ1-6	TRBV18	ASSPRSTGGSPLH
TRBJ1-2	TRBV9	ASSVDIANYGYT
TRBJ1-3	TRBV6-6	ASSEWAQGAGNTIY
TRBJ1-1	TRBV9	ASSPLYGTVNTEAF
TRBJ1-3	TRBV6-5	ASSYSGQLRVGNTIY
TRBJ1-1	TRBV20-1	SARVWGHTEAF
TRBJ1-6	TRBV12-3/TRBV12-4	ASRTDSFNSPLH
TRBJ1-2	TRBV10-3	AIRDRSLYGYT
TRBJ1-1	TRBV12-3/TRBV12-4	ASTKDRGDANEVRRTTEAF
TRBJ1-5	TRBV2	ASSYGVGSLNQPQH
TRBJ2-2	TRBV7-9	ASSLRTGPTGELF
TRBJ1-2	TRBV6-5	ASSTEVGQGPRGYT
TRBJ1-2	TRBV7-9	ASSNWGAYGPKSYGYT
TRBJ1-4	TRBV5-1	ASSSGTGDEKLF
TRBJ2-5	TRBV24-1	ATSDLSVEETQY
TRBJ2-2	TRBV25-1	ASSKGLAFTGELF
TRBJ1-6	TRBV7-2	ASSLGLAGIVPLH
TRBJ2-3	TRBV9	ASSPATGGPDTQY
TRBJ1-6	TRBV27	ASRQMGSPLH
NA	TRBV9	ASSVGGAGHNEQF
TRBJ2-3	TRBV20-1	SARDLTASTDTQY
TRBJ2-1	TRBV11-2	ASSLDSNPYNEQF
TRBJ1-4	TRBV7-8	ASKDRNSYEKLF
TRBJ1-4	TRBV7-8	ASSLSPGPNEKLF
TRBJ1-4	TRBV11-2	ASSLDPARLQATNEKLF
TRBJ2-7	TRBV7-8	ASSFRGQSSYEQY